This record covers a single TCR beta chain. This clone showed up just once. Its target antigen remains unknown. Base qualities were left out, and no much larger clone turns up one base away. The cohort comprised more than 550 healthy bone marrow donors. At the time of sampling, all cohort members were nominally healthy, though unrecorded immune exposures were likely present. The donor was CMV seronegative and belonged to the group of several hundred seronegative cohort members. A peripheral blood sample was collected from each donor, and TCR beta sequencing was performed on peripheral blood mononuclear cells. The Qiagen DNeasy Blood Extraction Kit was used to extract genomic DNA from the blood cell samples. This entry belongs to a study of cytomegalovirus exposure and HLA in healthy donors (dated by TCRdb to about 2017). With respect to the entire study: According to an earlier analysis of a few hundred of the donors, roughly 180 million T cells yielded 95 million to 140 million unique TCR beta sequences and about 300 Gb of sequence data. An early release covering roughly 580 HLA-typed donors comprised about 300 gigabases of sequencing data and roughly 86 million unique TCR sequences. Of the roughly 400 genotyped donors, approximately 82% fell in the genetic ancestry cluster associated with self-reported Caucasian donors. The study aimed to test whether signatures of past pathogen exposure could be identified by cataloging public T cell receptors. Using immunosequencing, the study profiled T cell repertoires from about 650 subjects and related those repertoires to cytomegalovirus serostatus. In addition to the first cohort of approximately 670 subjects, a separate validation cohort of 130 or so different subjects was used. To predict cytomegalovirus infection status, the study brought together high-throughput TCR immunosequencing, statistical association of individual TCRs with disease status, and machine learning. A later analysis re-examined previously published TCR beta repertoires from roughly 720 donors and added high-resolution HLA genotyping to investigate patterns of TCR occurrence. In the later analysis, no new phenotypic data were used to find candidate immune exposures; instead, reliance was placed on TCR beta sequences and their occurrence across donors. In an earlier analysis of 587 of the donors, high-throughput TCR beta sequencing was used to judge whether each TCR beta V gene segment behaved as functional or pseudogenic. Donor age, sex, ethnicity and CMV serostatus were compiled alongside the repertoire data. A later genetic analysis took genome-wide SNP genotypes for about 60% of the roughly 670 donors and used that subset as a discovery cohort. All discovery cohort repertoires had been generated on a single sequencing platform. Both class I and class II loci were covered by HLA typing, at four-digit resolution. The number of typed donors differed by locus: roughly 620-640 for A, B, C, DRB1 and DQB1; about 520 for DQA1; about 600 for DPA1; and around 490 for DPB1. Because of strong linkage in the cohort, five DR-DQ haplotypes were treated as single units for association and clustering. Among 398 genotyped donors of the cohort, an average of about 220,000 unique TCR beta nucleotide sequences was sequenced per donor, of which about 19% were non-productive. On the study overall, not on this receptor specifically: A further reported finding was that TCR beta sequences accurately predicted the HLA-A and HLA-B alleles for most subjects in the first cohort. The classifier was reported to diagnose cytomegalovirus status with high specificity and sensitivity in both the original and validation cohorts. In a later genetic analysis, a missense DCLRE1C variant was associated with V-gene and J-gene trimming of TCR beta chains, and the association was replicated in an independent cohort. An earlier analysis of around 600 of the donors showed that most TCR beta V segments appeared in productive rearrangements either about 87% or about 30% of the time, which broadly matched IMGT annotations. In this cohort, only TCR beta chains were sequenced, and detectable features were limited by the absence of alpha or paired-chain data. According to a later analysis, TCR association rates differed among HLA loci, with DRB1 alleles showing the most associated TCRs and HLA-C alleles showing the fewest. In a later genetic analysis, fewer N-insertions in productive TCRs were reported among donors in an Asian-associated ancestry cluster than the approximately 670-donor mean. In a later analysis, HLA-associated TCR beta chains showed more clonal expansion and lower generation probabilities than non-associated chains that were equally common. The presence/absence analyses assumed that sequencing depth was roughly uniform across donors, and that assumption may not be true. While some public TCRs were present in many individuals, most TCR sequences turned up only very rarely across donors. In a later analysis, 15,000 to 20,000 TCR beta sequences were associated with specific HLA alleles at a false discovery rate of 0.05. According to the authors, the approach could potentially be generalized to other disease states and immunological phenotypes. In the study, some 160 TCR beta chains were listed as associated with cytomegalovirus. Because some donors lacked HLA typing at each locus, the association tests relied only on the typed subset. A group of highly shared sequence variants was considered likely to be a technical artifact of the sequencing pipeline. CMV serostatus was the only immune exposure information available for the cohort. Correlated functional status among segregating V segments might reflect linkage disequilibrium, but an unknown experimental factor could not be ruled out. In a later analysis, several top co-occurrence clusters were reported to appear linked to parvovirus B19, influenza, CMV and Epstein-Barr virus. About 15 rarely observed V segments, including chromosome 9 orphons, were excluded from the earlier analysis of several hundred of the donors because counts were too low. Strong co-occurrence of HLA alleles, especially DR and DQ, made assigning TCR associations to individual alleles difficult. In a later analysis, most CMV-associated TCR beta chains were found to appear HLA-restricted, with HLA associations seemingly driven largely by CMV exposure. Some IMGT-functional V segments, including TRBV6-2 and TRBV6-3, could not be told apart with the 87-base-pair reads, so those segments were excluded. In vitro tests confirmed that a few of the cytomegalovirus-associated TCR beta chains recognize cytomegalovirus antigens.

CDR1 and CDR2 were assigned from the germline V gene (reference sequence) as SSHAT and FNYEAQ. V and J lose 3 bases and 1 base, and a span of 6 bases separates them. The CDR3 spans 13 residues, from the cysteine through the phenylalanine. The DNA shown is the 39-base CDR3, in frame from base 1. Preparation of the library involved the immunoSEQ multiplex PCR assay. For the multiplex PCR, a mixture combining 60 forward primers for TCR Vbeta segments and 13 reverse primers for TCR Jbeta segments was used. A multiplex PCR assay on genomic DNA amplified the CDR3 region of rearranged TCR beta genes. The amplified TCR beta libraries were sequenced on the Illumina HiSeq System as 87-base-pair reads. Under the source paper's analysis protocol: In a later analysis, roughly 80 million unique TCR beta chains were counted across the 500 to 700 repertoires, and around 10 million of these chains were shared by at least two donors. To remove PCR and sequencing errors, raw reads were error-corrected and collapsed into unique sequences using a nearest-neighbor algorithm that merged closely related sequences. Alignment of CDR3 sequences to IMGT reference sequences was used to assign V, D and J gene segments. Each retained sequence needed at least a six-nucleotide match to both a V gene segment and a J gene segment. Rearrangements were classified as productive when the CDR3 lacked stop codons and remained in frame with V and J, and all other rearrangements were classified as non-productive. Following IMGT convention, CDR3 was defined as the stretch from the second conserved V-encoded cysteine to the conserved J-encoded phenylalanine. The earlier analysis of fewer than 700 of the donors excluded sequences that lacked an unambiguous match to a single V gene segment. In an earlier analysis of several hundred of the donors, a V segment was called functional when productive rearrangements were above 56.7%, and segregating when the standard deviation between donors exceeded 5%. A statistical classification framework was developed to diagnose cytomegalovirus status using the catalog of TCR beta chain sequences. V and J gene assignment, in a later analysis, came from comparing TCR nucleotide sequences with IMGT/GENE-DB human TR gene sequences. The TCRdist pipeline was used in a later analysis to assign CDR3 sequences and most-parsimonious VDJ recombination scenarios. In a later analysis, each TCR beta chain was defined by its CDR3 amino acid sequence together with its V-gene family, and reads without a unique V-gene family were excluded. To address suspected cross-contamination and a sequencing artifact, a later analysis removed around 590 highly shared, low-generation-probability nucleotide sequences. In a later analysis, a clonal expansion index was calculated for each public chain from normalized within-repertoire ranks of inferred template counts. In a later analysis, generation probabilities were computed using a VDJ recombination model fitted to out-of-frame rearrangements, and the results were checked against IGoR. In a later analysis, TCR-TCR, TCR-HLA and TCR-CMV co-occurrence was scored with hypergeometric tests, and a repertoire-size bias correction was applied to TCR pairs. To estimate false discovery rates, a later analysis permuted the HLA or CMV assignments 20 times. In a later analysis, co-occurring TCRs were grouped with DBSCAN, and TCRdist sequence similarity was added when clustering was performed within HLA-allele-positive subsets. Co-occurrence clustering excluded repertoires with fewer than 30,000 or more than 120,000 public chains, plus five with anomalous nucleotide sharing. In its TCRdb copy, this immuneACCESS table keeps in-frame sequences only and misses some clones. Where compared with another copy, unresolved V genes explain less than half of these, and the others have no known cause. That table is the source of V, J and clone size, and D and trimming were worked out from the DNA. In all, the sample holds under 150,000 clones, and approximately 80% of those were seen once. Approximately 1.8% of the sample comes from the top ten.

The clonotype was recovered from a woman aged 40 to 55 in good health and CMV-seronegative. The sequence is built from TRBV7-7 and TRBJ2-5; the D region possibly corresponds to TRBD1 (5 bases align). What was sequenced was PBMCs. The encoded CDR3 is CASSLGRQETQYF. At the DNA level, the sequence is TGTGCCAGCAGCTTGGGGCGCCAAGAGACCCAGTACTTC.